Listed below are T cell receptor beta chains from one sample, sequenced in a study of response to subunit inactivated influenza vaccine. TCRdb itself ran the RT-PCR reads through MiXCR, one entry per CDR3 protein. The table includes under 200,000 distinct CDR3 sequences, roughly 10% detected once. Here the sequenced sample was non-naive T cells sorted from PBMCs, taken 35 to 45 days after vaccination. Receptors were obtained from a man between 50 and 59 years old who received an inactivated influenza vaccine. Each CDR3 is given with its conserved first and last residue. The D gene is left open where the match is weak. Clone size is shown for a subset of rows, as once, few, many or a class of expanded clone.

TRBJ2-4	TRBV28	.	many	CASSPGSAKNIQYF	TGTGCCAGCAGCCCAGGGTCAGCCAAAAACATTCAGTACTTC
TRBJ2-1	TRBV7-8	.	.	CASSSSGSLIHNEQFF	TGTGCCAGCAGCTCGTCGGGAAGCCTGATCCACAATGAGCAGTTCTTC
TRBJ2-5	TRBV7-9	.	few	CASSLSIQETQYF	TGTGCCAGCAGCTTATCCATCCAGGAGACCCAGTACTTC
TRBJ1-4	TRBV27	.	.	CASTLEGQENEKLFF	TGTGCCAGCACCCTTGAGGGGCAAGAAAATGAAAAACTGTTTTTT
TRBJ2-7	TRBV12-3/TRBV12-4	.	many	CASSFKIGQGGHEQYF	TGTGCCAGCAGTTTTAAGATCGGTCAGGGGGGGCACGAGCAGTACTTC
TRBJ2-1	TRBV7-2	TRBD2	few	CASSSGTTGRRVF	TGTGCCAGCAGCTCCGGGACTACGGGGCGGCGTGTCTTC
TRBJ1-2	TRBV3-1	.	.	CASSPPLAIYGYTF	TGTGCCAGCAGCCCCCCATTGGCAATCTATGGCTACACCTTC
TRBJ1-1	TRBV20-1	.	many	CSATTFGAEAFF	TGCAGTGCTACCACTTTTGGCGCTGAAGCTTTCTTT
TRBJ1-5	TRBV10-3	.	many	CAISESRGSQPQHF	TGTGCCATCAGTGAGTCCCGGGGCAGCCAGCCCCAGCATTTT
TRBJ2-7	TRBV2	.	.	CASRVGRVYEQYF	TGTGCCAGCAGGGTGGGCAGGGTGTACGAGCAGTACTTC
TRBJ2-3	TRBV5-6	TRBD1	few	CASSLYGRGPDTQYF	TGTGCCAGCAGCTTGTACGGCAGGGGGCCGGATACGCAGTATTTT
TRBJ2-1	TRBV11-2	.	many	CASSLDRRGGGFF	TGTGCCAGCAGCTTAGATCGGCGCGGAGGGGGATTCTTC
TRBJ2-3	TRBV20-1	.	many	CSASASLGDTDTQYF	TGCAGTGCCAGCGCTAGCTTAGGTGACACAGATACGCAGTATTTT
TRBJ2-7	TRBV7-2	TRBD2	many	CASSSIAGGAREQYF	TGTGCCAGCAGCTCAATAGCGGGAGGGGCCCGCGAGCAGTACTTC